This T cell receptor beta chain was sequenced during a study of early T cells in non-severe SARS-CoV-2 infection. As for the study in general: The input, bulk RNA from unsorted whole blood, was sequenced, and chains were unpaired. Study conclusions and caveats: A preference for anti-spike CD8 responses marked VDJdb matching, which missed private and CD4 specificities.

As part of library construction, unique molecular identifiers were attached to individual cDNA molecules. TCRdb analysed the 5' RACE reads with MiXCR anew, one entry per CDR3 protein. The sample holds roughly 66,000 distinct CDR3 sequences, around 8.7% seen once. This clonotype was detected a few times. Its antigen is not identified. From germline, CDR1 is SNHLY and CDR2 FYNNEI. The CDR3 covers 15 residues. Trimming at V came to 4 bases and at J to 1 base, leaving 5 bases not matched to a gene. The sample comprised whole blood. This TCR was sampled from an adult who was a healthcare worker with PCR-confirmed SARS-CoV-2 infection or an uninfected control (not recorded which). The J gene is TRBJ2-5, the V gene TRBV2, with TRBD2 identical over 8 bases. CDR3 loop: CASSAAGGAQETQYF. CDR3 nucleotide sequence: TGTGCCAGCAGTGCGGCCGGGGGGGCCCAAGAGACCCAGTACTTC.